The T cell receptor (beta chain) under discussion was sequenced for a study of blood T cell repertoires in COVID-19. Study as a whole: Donors in the United States, Italy and Spain gave samples during acute or convalescent COVID-19. T cells, B-cell-depleted T cells, or PBMCs supplied cDNA or gDNA.

This clone was seen repeatedly, ten times or more. As originally analysed: Amplifying reference gene primers gave estimates of nucleated cell counts. Assay used: immunoSEQ multiplex PCR; TCRdb lists only in-frame clones, some missing. The V and J calls and the clone size are those of that table, but D and trimming were determined from the DNA. Seen here are 150,000 to 200,000 clones, approximately 85% observed once, and the top ten hold over 7.5%. The receptor comes from a woman at least 80 years old with acute or convalescent COVID-19. The sequencing sample was made of peripheral blood.

CDR3 DNA sequence: TGTGCCAGCAGCCCCCGGGTAGGACAGGGGAGTGAGCAGTACTTC. It specifies CASSPRVGQGSEQYF. J is TRBJ2-7 and V is TRBV7-2; TRBD1 matches at 9 bases. The trim removed 5 bases at V and 7 bases at J, leaving 12 bases unmatched. CDR3 length equals 15 residues. Per the germline V gene, CDR1 is SGHTA and CDR2 is FQGNSA.